The rows below give T cell receptor beta chains drawn from one sample of a study of blood T cell repertoires in COVID-19. The assay was immunoSEQ multiplex PCR, and TCRdb's table has in-frame clones only and misses some. The sample records around 250,000 clones, approximately 79% being singletons. The sequenced sample consisted of PBMCs or T cells enriched from blood (not recorded which). The receptors were gathered from a man aged 25-45 years with acute COVID-19. CDR3s include the opening cysteine and the closing phenylalanine or tryptophan. The D gene is left open where the match is weak.

V gene,J gene,D gene,CDR3 protein
TRBV27,TRBJ1-1,TRBD1,CASSPSGQYTEAFF
TRBV6-5,TRBJ1-6,-,CASSYTGSSNSPLHF
TRBV5-4,TRBJ1-1,TRBD1,CASSLAGTGPVLMNTEAFF
TRBV28,TRBJ1-2,-,CASSSGGRPDYGYTF
TRBV9,TRBJ2-1,TRBD1,CASSLTGVTRNEQFF
TRBV7-9,TRBJ2-1,TRBD2,CASSPNEGAGSYNEQFF
TRBV2,TRBJ2-2,-,CASNREFGTGELFF
TRBV7-2,TRBJ2-2,-,CASSSKFGGELFF
TRBV5-1,TRBJ1-4,-,CASSLVQGTEKLFF
TRBV6-4,TRBJ1-1,-,CASSDSGNTEAFF
TRBV7-2,TRBJ2-1,TRBD2,CASTVRAGDSYNEQFF
TRBV7-2,TRBJ1-5,-,CASSTFQQRGQPQHF
TRBV6-5,TRBJ1-5,-,CASSRDRSNQPQHF
TRBV7-9,TRBJ2-2,TRBD1,CASSFWDRDWAGELFF
TRBV6-5,TRBJ2-5,TRBD1,CASNFDRGNGETQYF